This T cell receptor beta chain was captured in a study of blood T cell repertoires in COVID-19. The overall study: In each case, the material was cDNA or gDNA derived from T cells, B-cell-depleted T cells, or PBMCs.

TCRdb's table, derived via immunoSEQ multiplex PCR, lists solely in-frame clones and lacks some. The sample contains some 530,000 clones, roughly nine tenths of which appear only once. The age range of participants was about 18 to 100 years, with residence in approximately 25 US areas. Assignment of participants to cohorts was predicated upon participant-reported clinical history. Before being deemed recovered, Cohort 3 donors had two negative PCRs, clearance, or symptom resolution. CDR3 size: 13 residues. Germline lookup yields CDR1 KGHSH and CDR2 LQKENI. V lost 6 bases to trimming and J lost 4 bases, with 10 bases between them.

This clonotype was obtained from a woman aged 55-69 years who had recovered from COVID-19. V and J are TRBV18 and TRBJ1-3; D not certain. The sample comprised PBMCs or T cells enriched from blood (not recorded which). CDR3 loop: CASSLDDGNTIYF. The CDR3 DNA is TGTGCCAGCTCCCTAGACGACGGAAACACCATATATTTT. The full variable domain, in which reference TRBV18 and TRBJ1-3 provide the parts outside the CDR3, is NAGVMQNPRHLVRRRGQEARLRCSPMKGHSHVYWYRQLPEEGLKFMVYLQKENIIDESGMPKERFSAEFPKEGPSILRIQQVVRGDSAAYFCASSLDDGNTIYFGEGSWLTVV.